These T cell receptor beta chains were read from a single sample in a study of blood T cell repertoires in COVID-19. The assay was immunoSEQ multiplex PCR, and TCRdb's table has in-frame clones only and misses some. This table holds under 50,000 clones, approximately 93% found once. The sequenced sample consisted of peripheral blood. These receptors were collected from a man between 60 and 75 years old with COVID-19, enrolled during active disease. The conserved cysteine and the conserved F or W are not part of the CDR3 here. The order of the fields is J gene, V gene, CDR3 length, CDR3 protein.

J gene: TRBJ1-2; V gene: TRBV5-1; CDR3 length: 11; CDR3 protein: ASSETGGYGYT
J gene: TRBJ1-1; V gene: TRBV7-3; CDR3 length: 12; CDR3 protein: ASSFGGVNTEAF
J gene: TRBJ1-6; V gene: TRBV19; CDR3 length: 15; CDR3 protein: ASRTGGQGFYNSPLH
J gene: TRBJ2-1; V gene: TRBV7-9; CDR3 length: 13; CDR3 protein: ASSLVAGAYNEQF
J gene: TRBJ2-2; V gene: TRBV2; CDR3 length: 13; CDR3 protein: ASRDSGSNTGELF
J gene: TRBJ2-1; V gene: TRBV18; CDR3 length: 13; CDR3 protein: ASSTGTGFVNEQF
J gene: TRBJ2-5; V gene: TRBV7-2; CDR3 length: 12; CDR3 protein: ASSDPNRGETQY
J gene: TRBJ2-1; V gene: TRBV5-1; CDR3 length: 14; CDR3 protein: ASSRPALAGSNEQF
J gene: TRBJ2-7; V gene: TRBV6-5; CDR3 length: 12; CDR3 protein: ASSPEGGRREQY
J gene: TRBJ1-1; V gene: TRBV9; CDR3 length: 11; CDR3 protein: ASSPWEGTEAF
J gene: TRBJ2-1; V gene: TRBV9; CDR3 length: 13; CDR3 protein: ASSVGLAEYNEQF
J gene: TRBJ2-3; V gene: TRBV7-9; CDR3 length: 13; CDR3 protein: ASSHRTEGTDTQY
J gene: TRBJ1-2; V gene: TRBV15; CDR3 length: 12; CDR3 protein: ATSRDQGGYGYT
J gene: TRBJ2-7; V gene: TRBV30; CDR3 length: 12; CDR3 protein: AWSVPRLAYEQY
J gene: TRBJ1-2; V gene: TRBV10-2; CDR3 length: 13; CDR3 protein: ASSGPDRAGYGYT
J gene: TRBJ1-3; V gene: TRBV29-1; CDR3 length: 16; CDR3 protein: SVSRVGLQGAEGNTIY
J gene: TRBJ1-3; V gene: TRBV19; CDR3 length: 12; CDR3 protein: ASIHRSSGNTIY
J gene: TRBJ1-4; V gene: TRBV27; CDR3 length: 13; CDR3 protein: ASSLVRGAHEKLF
J gene: TRBJ2-7; V gene: TRBV7-2; CDR3 length: 16; CDR3 protein: ASSLVGYASGRDYEQY
J gene: TRBJ1-2; V gene: TRBV28; CDR3 length: 13; CDR3 protein: ASRPTGTGAYGYT
J gene: TRBJ1-4; V gene: TRBV4-2; CDR3 length: 14; CDR3 protein: ASSQGTGRTNEKLF
J gene: TRBJ1-3; V gene: TRBV13; CDR3 length: 11; CDR3 protein: ASSRDPGNTIY
J gene: TRBJ2-1; V gene: TRBV7-3; CDR3 length: 13; CDR3 protein: ASSDRTSGHNEQF
J gene: TRBJ1-3; V gene: TRBV5-1; CDR3 length: 15; CDR3 protein: ASSPGGVRGSGNTIY
J gene: TRBJ2-3; V gene: TRBV2; CDR3 length: 11; CDR3 protein: ASSASLEDTQY
J gene: TRBJ2-2; V gene: TRBV3-1/TRBV3-2; CDR3 length: 13; CDR3 protein: ASSPGGGITGELF
J gene: TRBJ2-3; V gene: TRBV4-1; CDR3 length: 13; CDR3 protein: ASRSPGTVTDTQY
J gene: TRBJ2-7; V gene: TRBV28; CDR3 length: 13; CDR3 protein: ASRASGQGVYEQY
J gene: TRBJ1-1; V gene: TRBV18; CDR3 length: 12; CDR3 protein: ASSPSTENTEAF
J gene: TRBJ2-1; V gene: TRBV11-3; CDR3 length: 12; CDR3 protein: ASSLTSENNEQF
J gene: TRBJ1-6; V gene: TRBV28; CDR3 length: 13; CDR3 protein: ASLLGGATRSPLH
J gene: TRBJ1-4; V gene: TRBV4-1; CDR3 length: 11; CDR3 protein: ASSQEASRKLF
J gene: TRBJ1-4; V gene: TRBV5-1; CDR3 length: 13; CDR3 protein: ASSLYAGNREKLF
J gene: TRBJ1-6; V gene: TRBV18; CDR3 length: 14; CDR3 protein: ASSPFSGVENSPLH
J gene: TRBJ1-3; V gene: TRBV19; CDR3 length: 13; CDR3 protein: ASSISASSGNTIY
J gene: TRBJ1-2; V gene: TRBV6-5; CDR3 length: 14; CDR3 protein: ASSYRSVEEGYGYT
J gene: TRBJ2-2; V gene: TRBV5-1; CDR3 length: 12; CDR3 protein: ASSPGLSTGELF
J gene: TRBJ2-7; V gene: TRBV6-2/TRBV6-3; CDR3 length: 14; CDR3 protein: ASSYPGTGGPYEQY
J gene: TRBJ1-6; V gene: TRBV2; CDR3 length: 14; CDR3 protein: ASRGGVNSYNSPLH
J gene: TRBJ2-4; V gene: TRBV11-2; CDR3 length: 13; CDR3 protein: ASSLVGGAKNIQY
J gene: TRBJ1-2; V gene: TRBV4-2; CDR3 length: 13; CDR3 protein: ASSQVKGGGYGYT
J gene: TRBJ1-1; V gene: TRBV5-1; CDR3 length: 13; CDR3 protein: ASSWGQGRGAEAF
J gene: TRBJ1-2; V gene: TRBV4-1; CDR3 length: 13; CDR3 protein: ASSQDQGGKDGYT
J gene: TRBJ1-2; V gene: TRBV28; CDR3 length: 13; CDR3 protein: ASSGQGGLNYGYT
J gene: TRBJ1-5; V gene: TRBV5-1; CDR3 length: 12; CDR3 protein: ASSLTGTNQPQH
J gene: TRBJ2-3; V gene: TRBV5-5; CDR3 length: 10; CDR3 protein: ASRQSTDTQY
J gene: TRBJ1-6; V gene: TRBV5-1; CDR3 length: 14; CDR3 protein: ASSLAEQAYNSPLH
J gene: TRBJ1-4; V gene: TRBV10-3; CDR3 length: 11; CDR3 protein: AISGGAGEKLF
J gene: TRBJ1-2; V gene: TRBV3-1/TRBV3-2; CDR3 length: 11; CDR3 protein: ATLPGGNYGYT
J gene: TRBJ1-1; V gene: TRBV1; CDR3 length: 13; CDR3 protein: TSSQSGTANTEAF
J gene: TRBJ1-1; V gene: TRBV6-5; CDR3 length: 12; CDR3 protein: ASSSGQLNTEAF
J gene: TRBJ2-7; V gene: TRBV7-9; CDR3 length: 11; CDR3 protein: ASSSRPRGEQY
J gene: TRBJ2-5; V gene: TRBV15; CDR3 length: 14; CDR3 protein: ATSRGPRGRGETQY
J gene: TRBJ1-2; V gene: TRBV18; CDR3 length: 14; CDR3 protein: ASSPGTGAPNYGYT